This TCR beta chain is from a study of cytomegalovirus exposure and HLA in healthy donors. Study-wide context: Assignment to the Caucasian-associated ancestry cluster applied to over 70% of the approximately 360 genotyped donors.

CDR1 and CDR2 from the germline V gene are MDHEN and SYDVKM. The length of the CDR3 is 14 residues. About this clone: Its antigen is unknown.

Findings and caveats of the study: Most of the CMV-associated TCR beta chains (in a later analysis) appeared to be HLA-restricted. Later analysis demonstrated an association between a missense DCLRE1C variant and TCR beta V- and J-gene trimming.

The PCR ran on 60 Vbeta and 13 Jbeta primers. Some clones are missing from TCRdb's copy, which holds only in-frame ones; the method was immunoSEQ multiplex PCR. The sample lists 130,000 or so clones; approximately 84% were seen once. Sequenced material: PBMCs. The V gene is TRBV28, the J gene TRBJ2-5; D gene ambiguous. The J call is in doubt because the DNA end fits TRBJ2-7 better. This sequence originates from a woman aged 40 to 50 in good health and CMV-seronegative. DNA for the CDR3: TGTGCCAGCACCCCCCGACACCGCCGTTACGAGCAGTACTTC. The encoded protein is CASTPRHRRYEQYF.